This record concerns one TCR beta chain sequence. Its target is not known. The PCR ran on 60 Vbeta and 13 Jbeta primers. Assay used: immunoSEQ multiplex PCR; TCRdb lists only in-frame clones, some missing. The sample has about 200,000 clones; roughly three quarters are singletons. The entry originates in a study of cytomegalovirus exposure and HLA in healthy donors. Findings and limits, study-wide: The study labeled 180 or so TCR beta chains cytomegalovirus-associated.

This CDR3 is 14 amino acids long. V was clipped by 3 bases and J by 0 bases, with 8 bases between them. The germline gives CDR1 LNHDA, CDR2 SQIVND (reference sequence). The specimen was PBMCs. This clonotype was obtained from a male donor in good health and CMV-seropositive. J is TRBJ1-1 and V is TRBV19; D may be TRBD1 (5 bases). The CDR3 region has the DNA TGTGCCAGTAGTATGCCGACAGTGAACACTGAAGCTTTCTTT. Its protein is CASSMPTVNTEAFF.